The 5 T cell receptor beta chains listed next were all sequenced from one sample in a study of T-cell memory formation after mild COVID-19. From the 5' RACE reads, TCRdb called clonotypes with MiXCR, one entry per CDR3 protein. There are 180,000 or so distinct CDR3 sequences in the sample; 16% occur only once, and approximately 2.1% lies in the top ten. Sequences were obtained from PBMCs or a T cell subset sorted from them (not recorded which). The source of these receptors is an adult woman who had mild COVID-19 (a few samples of this study predate the infection). Cell type and time point are not known.

This clonotype was found a few times. The chain carries TRBV12-3 or TRBV12-4 and TRBJ2-7; D is unclear. This CDR3 region has 14 residues. Trimming stripped 7 bases from V and 4 bases from J, with 17 bases between. The CDR3 is CASNRLGSPYEQYF. The CDR3, as DNA: TGTGCCAGCAACCGCCTGGGGTCCCCTTACGAGCAGTACTTC.

This clonotype was seen only a few times. This chain connects TRBV5-1 to TRBJ2-5; D gene unclear. The ends were cut back, 0 bases at V and 5 bases at J, with 11 bases in the middle. CDR3 size: 14 residues. Germline V gives CDR1 SGHRS, CDR2 YFSETQ. The CDR3 DNA sequence: TGCGCCAGCAGCTTGGCCAGCGCCTCGGAGACCCAGTACTTC. It codes for CASSLASASETQYF.

This clonotype turned up a few times. The chain has TRBV28 and TRBJ2-1; the D is unclear. There are 13 residues in the CDR3. Trimming removed 3 bases from V and 1 base from J, with 4 bases in between. Germline assignment: CDR1 MDHEN and CDR2 SYDVKM. CDR3 protein: CASSFGSYNEQFF. The CDR3 DNA reads as TGTGCCAGCAGTTTCGGGTCCTACAATGAGCAGTTCTTC. The full variable domain, its missing parts supplied by reference TRBV28 and TRBJ2-1, is DVKVTQSSRYLVKRTGEKVFLECVQDMDHENMFWYRQDPGLGLRLIYFSYDVKMKEKGDIPEGYSVSREKKERFSLILESASTNQTSMYLCASSFGSYNEQFFGPGTRLTVL.

The chain carries TRBV6-6 and TRBJ1-3, with 7 positions matching TRBD1. The CDR3 runs 14 residues. Trimming at V came to 5 bases and at J to 4 bases, leaving 5 bases not matched to a gene. Looked up from germline, CDR1 is MNHNY and CDR2 is SVGAGI (reference sequence). CDR3 sequence (DNA): TGTGCCAGCAGTCCCACAGGGGCGGGAAACACCATATATTTT. As protein: CASSPTGAGNTIYF.

This clonotype was seen more than once but under ten times. This chain connects TRBV11-1 to TRBJ2-7; D is possibly TRBD1 or TRBD2 (6 bases each). This CDR3 comprises 16 residues. Trimming removed 5 bases at V and 7 bases at J, with 24 bases between. Looked up from germline, CDR1 is SGHAT and CDR2 is FQDESV (reference sequence). CDR3 amino acids: CASSSILRRGAEEQYF. As DNA, the CDR3 is TGTGCCAGCAGCAGCATCCTCCGTAGGGGGGCTGAGGAGCAGTACTTC.